The 25 T cell receptor beta chains listed next were all sequenced from one sample in a study of T cells in Graves' hyperthyroidism and ophthalmopathy. What was amplified from RNA transcripts were TCR beta CDR3 regions. TCR CDR3 regions were first amplified by RT-PCR with HTBI primers. TCRdb re-derived calls from the multiplex PCR reads in MiXCR, one entry per CDR3 protein. This table has 600,000 to 700,000 distinct CDR3 sequences, around 15% appearing once. Input material: blood. The receptors were gathered from a middle-aged woman with Graves' ophthalmopathy.

The CDR3 region has the DNA TGTGCCATCAGTCAAACGACTAGCGGCCCCACCGGGGAGCTGTTTTTT. Encoded protein: CAISQTTSGPTGELFF. The gene calls are TRBV10-3 and TRBJ2-2; the match to TRBD2 covers 9 bases. Germline values: CDR1 ENHRY, CDR2 SYGVKD. The junction had 8 bases not matched to a gene; V was cut back by 5 bases and J by 4 bases. The CDR3 has 16 amino acids.

CDR3 DNA: TGCAGTGCTAGAGATAGGGCCAGGGTTTTCCTGAACACTGAAGCTTTCTTT. Protein: CSARDRARVFLNTEAFF. V gene TRBV20-1 combines with J gene TRBJ1-1; tentative D call: TRBD1 (5 bases). The CDR3 loop spans 17 amino acids. Germline lookup yields CDR1 DFQATT and CDR2 SNEGSKA (reference sequence). The V end lost 0 bases, the J end lost 0 bases, and 17 bases lay between the germline ends.

This clonotype was counted only a few times. The chain is built from TRBV5-1 and TRBJ2-7; possible D gene TRBD1, 5 bases. CDR1 SGHRS and CDR2 YFSETQ come from the germline V gene. V shed 4 bases and J shed 7 bases, with 18 bases lying between them. This CDR3 region has 14 residues. Here the CDR3 reads CASSTIDRFQEQYF. The DNA of the CDR3 is TGCGCCAGCAGCACGATAGACAGATTTCAAGAGCAGTACTTC.

J is TRBJ2-5 and V is TRBV12-3 or TRBV12-4, with 9 positions matching TRBD1. The length of the CDR3 is 16 residues. The V gene end was trimmed by 5 bases and the J gene end by 4 bases; junction bases not matched to a gene: 11. The CDR3 is CASSHQDRGRRETQYF. DNA for the CDR3: TGTGCCAGCAGTCACCAAGACAGGGGGAGAAGAGAGACCCAGTACTTC.

This CDR3 reads CASIDRGDEQYF. Written as DNA, the CDR3 is TGTGCCAGCATTGACAGGGGGGACGAGCAGTACTTC. V gene TRBV6-1 combines with J gene TRBJ2-7; 9 nucleotides agree with TRBD1. J lost 5 bases, V lost 7 bases, and 3 bases had no gene match. CDR1 and CDR2 (germline): MNHNS, SASEGT. This CDR3 spans 12 amino acids.

This chain links TRBV11-2 with TRBJ2-3; 13 bases align to TRBD2. Germline V gene data show CDR1 as SGHAT and CDR2 as FQNNGV. Trimming cost V 5 bases and J 0 bases; bases outside gene matches: 8. The CDR3 extends over 18 amino acids. CDR3 protein: CASSPGTSGTFSTDTQYF. CDR3 bases: TGTGCCAGCAGCCCCGGGACTAGCGGGACTTTTAGCACAGATACGCAGTATTTT. Based on the CDR3 plus reference TRBV11-2 and TRBJ2-3, the full variable domain is EAGVAQSPRYKIIEKRQSVAFWCNPISGHATLYWYQQILGQGPKLLIQFQNNGVVDDSQLPKDRFSAERLKGVDSTLKIQPAKLEDSAVYLCASSPGTSGTFSTDTQYFGPGTRLTVL.

The rearrangement uses TRBV19 and TRBJ1-4; unclear D gene. The CDR3 consists of 13 residues. Trimming shortened V by 10 bases and J by 8 bases, and 17 bases separated the two germline ends. Germline V gene lookup returns CDR1 LNHDA and CDR2 SQIVND (reference sequence). CDR3 sequence: CATAVGTQEKLFF. The DNA for the CDR3 is TGTGCCACGGCGGTCGGCACCCAGGAAAAACTGTTTTTT.

This clonotype was counted many times. The chain uses TRBV29-1 and TRBJ2-2; no firm D call. Between the trimmed V and J ends, which lost 6 bases and 2 bases, there was a span of 7 bases. The germline V gene has CDR1 SQVTM and CDR2 ANQGSEA. The CDR3 loop spans 12 amino acids. The CDR3 nucleotides read TGCAGCGTAGGGCCTAACACCGGGGAGCTGTTTTTT. Translation gives CSVGPNTGELFF.

J is TRBJ1-1 and V is TRBV20-1, with 9 nucleotides matching TRBD1. Germline loops: CDR1 DFQATT, CDR2 SNEGSKA (reference sequence). V was pared by 1 base and J by 3 bases, with 15 bases of the junction left unmatched. There are 18 residues in the CDR3. CDR3 loop: CSARVQPGQGLRDTEAFF. The CDR3 region has the DNA TGCAGTGCTAGAGTCCAGCCGGGACAGGGCTTGAGGGACACTGAAGCTTTCTTT.

There are a few counts of this clonotype. The CDR3 DNA sequence: TGTGCCAGCAGCGACGGGACTAGCGGGAGACTAGATACGCAGTATTTT. It codes for CASSDGTSGRLDTQYF. The chain uses TRBV2 and TRBJ2-3, with 14 bases aligning to TRBD2. The CDR3 has 16 residues. The V gene end was trimmed by 6 bases and the J gene end by 5 bases; junction bases not matched to a gene: 7. CDR1 is SNHLY, CDR2 FYNNEI, per germline.

The table lists this clonotype with many counts. This chain connects TRBV30 to TRBJ2-7, with D maybe TRBD2 (6 bases). This CDR3 is built from 13 residues. V was clipped by 8 bases and J by 0 bases, with 14 bases between them. CDR1 is GTSNPN and CDR2 is SVGIG in the germline V gene (reference sequence). The CDR3 DNA sequence: TGTGCCCACAGTAGGGACTCCTCCTACGAGCAGTACTTC. It translates to CAHSRDSSYEQYF.

The table lists this clonotype with many counts. The rearrangement uses TRBV15 and TRBJ2-7; D not resolved. In germline, CDR1 is LNHNV, CDR2 YYDKDF (reference sequence). Trimming pared 0 bases from V and 0 bases from J, leaving 9 bases between. The CDR3 is 15 amino acids. The CDR3 DNA follows: TGTGCCACCAGCAGAGATCCACGAAGCTCCTACGAGCAGTACTTC. It translates to CATSRDPRSSYEQYF.

This clonotype showed up many times. The DNA for the CDR3 is TGCAGCGTTGAAGCCCCTCGACTAGCGGGGAGCTTAACCTCATACGAGCAGTACTTC. This translates into CSVEAPRLAGSLTSYEQYF. The chain employs TRBV29-1 and TRBJ2-7, with 11 bases matching TRBD2. In germline, CDR1 is SQVTM, CDR2 ANQGSEA. The CDR3 length is 19 residues. With V trimmed by 1 base and J by 4 bases, 18 bases remained unmatched.

V is TRBV12-3 or TRBV12-4 and J is TRBJ2-5; tentatively, D is TRBD1 (6 bases). The CDR3 loop spans 13 amino acids. V was clipped by 5 bases and J by 5 bases, with 12 bases between them. CDR3 coding DNA: TGTGCCAGCAGTAGGGGGATGGGGGAGACCCAGTACTTC. Its translation: CASSRGMGETQYF.

This clonotype was detected only a few times. This chain connects TRBV27 to TRBJ2-1; TRBD1 matches at 8 bases. V was pared by 2 bases and J by 5 bases, with 5 bases of the junction left unmatched. The CDR3 is 15 residues long. CDR1 is MNHEY and CDR2 is SMNVEV in the germline V gene (reference sequence). The DNA of the CDR3 is TGTGCCAGCAGTTTAAACGGACAGGGCAACAATGAGCAGTTCTTC. Its translation: CASSLNGQGNNEQFF.

This clonotype was seen at least ten times. Here the CDR3 omits its conserved ending phenylalanine or tryptophan, so a read error is the likely source. The chain couples TRBV5-4 to TRBJ1-1; D unresolved. Germline assignment: CDR1 SGHNT and CDR2 YYREEE (reference sequence). This CDR3 has 17 amino acids. Trimming stripped 0 bases from V and 0 bases from J, with 15 bases between. CDR3 sequence reads: CASSLAFGRHMNTEAFL. In DNA form, the CDR3 reads TGTGCCAGCAGCTTGGCCTTCGGCAGACACATGAACACTGAAGCTTTCCTT.

At least ten counts were recorded for this clonotype. V is TRBV6-2 or TRBV6-3 and J is TRBJ2-7; TRBD2 might be the D (5 bases). The V gene lost 0 bases and the J gene lost 2 bases, with 17 bases spanning the gap. Germline CDR1 MNHEY, CDR2 SVGEGT. The CDR3 runs 17 residues. This CDR3 reads CASSYSSSRENPYEQYF. CDR3 DNA: TGTGCCAGCAGTTACTCGTCTTCTAGGGAGAATCCCTACGAGCAGTACTTC.

Notes on this clonotype: A read error may be the cause here, since a much bigger clone is one base away. This sequence joins TRBV11-1 and TRBJ2-1, with D possibly matching TRBD2 (6 bases). Germline-derived CDR1 and CDR2 are SGHAT and FQDESV (reference sequence). The CDR3 consists of 14 residues. The CDR3 DNA is TGTGCCAGCTCAATAACGGGAGTCTACAATGAGCATTTCTTC. It encodes CASSITGVYNEHFF.

This clonotype appeared many times. This chain joins TRBV24-1 and TRBJ2-5; the D call may be TRBD1 or TRBD2 (5 bases each). Germline CDR1 is KGHDR and CDR2 is SFDVKD. The V end was cut by 7 bases, the J end by 0 bases, with 14 bases between. The CDR3 consists of 15 residues. CDR3 nucleotide sequence: TGTGCCACCAGCCCGGGGCCCCCGGACCAAGAGACCCAGTACTTC. Its protein is CATSPGPPDQETQYF.

The chain uses TRBV28 and TRBJ2-7, with TRBD2 identical over 11 bases. Germline V lookup: CDR1 MDHEN, CDR2 SYDVKM. There are 16 residues in the CDR3. The junction had 9 bases not matched to a gene; V was cut back by 1 base and J by 7 bases. CDR3 nucleotide sequence: TGTGCCAGCAGTTTATTTTTCACTAGCGGGAGAAGAGAGCAGTACTTC. This encodes CASSLFFTSGRREQYF.

The chain uses TRBV28 and TRBJ2-7; 10 bases are a match to TRBD2. V shed 0 bases, J shed 7 bases, and the junction held 6 bases outside the gene matches. The V gene's germline CDR1 is MDHEN and CDR2 SYDVKM. The CDR3 has 15 residues. The CDR3 DNA is TGTGCCAGCAGTTTATGGGCTAGCGGGAGCGGAGAGCAGTACTTC. Translation: CASSLWASGSGEQYF.

Ten or more counts support this clonotype. The V call is TRBV29-1, the J call TRBJ2-5, with 10 bases aligning to TRBD1. Trimming removed 7 bases from V and 4 bases from J; junction bases left unmatched: 6. Germline V gene data show CDR1 as SQVTM and CDR2 as ANQGSEA. This CDR3 is 13 amino acids long. The CDR3 DNA reads TGCAGCGCTGAGACAGGGGGCTTAGAGACCCAGTACTTC. The encoded protein is CSAETGGLETQYF.

On this clonotype itself: Its ends do not fully match the called genes, so a read error is possible. The rearrangement joins TRBV7-2 to TRBJ2-2; the D gene is possibly TRBD2 (5 bases). CDR3 size: 12 residues. Looked up from germline, CDR1 is SGHTA and CDR2 is FQGNSA. This CDR3 reads CASSLGTGVLFF. CDR3 nucleotide sequence: TGTGCCAGCAGCTTGGGAACCGGGGTGCTGTTTTTT.

This clonotype showed up many times. CDR3 nucleotides: TGTGCCAGCACCGACGGTGGTTCCTACGAGCAGTACTTC. Translated: CASTDGGSYEQYF. V gene TRBV6-2 or TRBV6-3 combines with J gene TRBJ2-7; unclear D gene. V lost 7 bases and J lost 1, with 11 bases in between. CDR1 MNHEY and CDR2 SVGEGT come from the germline V gene. The CDR3 is made up of 13 amino acids.

This clonotype was counted many times. The chain couples TRBV7-8 to TRBJ2-2; 9 bases align to TRBD1. Trimming cost V 4 bases and J 6 bases; bases outside gene matches: 12. The CDR3 consists of 17 residues. Germline V CDR1 and CDR2: SGHVS, FQNEAQ. The CDR3: CASSSNTGTGWPGELFF. CDR3 DNA sequence: TGTGCCAGCAGCTCGAATACCGGGACAGGGTGGCCCGGGGAGCTGTTTTTT. Drawing the rest from reference TRBV7-8 and TRBJ2-2, the complete variable domain is GAGVSQSPRYKVAKRGQDVALRCDPISGHVSLFWYQQALGQGPEFLTYFQNEAQLDKSGLPSDRFFAERPEGSVSTLKIQRTQQEDSAVYLCASSSNTGTGWPGELFFGEGSRLTVL.